The entry that follows covers one TCR beta chain sequence. Sequenced by immunoSEQ multiplex PCR; TCRdb stores in-frame clones only, minus some. The data contain a few hundred thousand clones, over 75% of them singletons. This specimen belongs to a study of control samples from healthy donors and cancer patients. The CDR3 runs 16 residues. Per the germline V gene, CDR1 is SGDLS and CDR2 is YYNGEE. The V end lost 0 bases, the J end lost 0 bases, and 11 bases lay between the germline ends. This chain joins TRBV9 and TRBJ2-3; no clear D gene. The sequence was collected from a man aged 35 to 55 with head and neck cancer. Sequenced input: PBMCs. Here the CDR3 reads CASSVGQALSTDTQYF. Written as DNA, the CDR3 is TGTGCCAGCAGCGTAGGCCAGGCGCTAAGCACAGATACGCAGTATTTT.